The 17 T cell receptor beta chains given below trace back to one sample, sequenced in a study of T-cell memory formation after mild COVID-19. Each CDR3 protein gets one entry after TCRdb re-called the 5' RACE reads with MiXCR. The top ten hold around 8% of the sample, which has approximately 440,000 distinct CDR3 sequences, 20% seen once. The sequenced material came from PBMCs or a T cell subset sorted from them (not recorded which). Receptor source: an adult woman who had mild COVID-19 (a few samples of this study predate the infection). Cell type and time point are not known.

This clonotype was detected a few times. V and J are TRBV3-1 and TRBJ2-1, with unresolved D. This CDR3 comprises 16 residues. Trimming cost V 3 bases and J 0 bases, with 12 bases left between them. Per germline, CDR1 LGHDT and CDR2 YNNKEL (reference sequence). The CDR3 spells CASSQIARRSYNEQFF. DNA of the CDR3: TGTGCCAGCAGCCAGATTGCCCGACGCTCCTACAATGAGCAGTTCTTC.

V and J are TRBV12-3 or TRBV12-4 and TRBJ2-2; D possibly corresponds to TRBD1 (7 bases). This CDR3 is 15 amino acids long. Trimming removed 0 bases from V and 4 bases from J, with 9 bases in between. As DNA, the CDR3 is TGTGCCAGCAGTTTAGCCCAGGGGGGCACCGGGGAGCTGTTTTTT. It specifies CASSLAQGGTGELFF.

The gene calls are TRBV9 and TRBJ2-7, with 9 bases fitting TRBD2. The length of the CDR3 is 15 residues. The germline CDR1 and CDR2 sequences are SGDLS and YYNGEE. Unmatched junction bases numbered 10, after V lost 4 bases and J lost 5 bases. CDR3 in DNA: TGTGCCAGCAGCTTAACTGGACTAGCGATCCACGAGCAGTACTTC. Protein: CASSLTGLAIHEQYF.

This clonotype was detected only a few times. The chain recombines TRBV6-5 with TRBJ2-7; possible D gene TRBD1, 6 bases. Trimming took 3 bases from V and 2 from J, leaving 14 bases between them. The CDR3 contains 15 residues. In germline, CDR1 is MNHEY, CDR2 SVGAGI. This CDR3 is CASSYGQGYPYEQYF. CDR3 nucleotides: TGTGCCAGCAGTTATGGTCAGGGGTACCCCTACGAGCAGTACTTC.

The chain joins TRBV20-1 to TRBJ1-2; the match to TRBD1 covers 9 bases. There are 15 residues in the CDR3. V was clipped by 0 bases and J by 7 bases; unmatched bases: 9. CDR1 and CDR2 from the germline V gene are DFQATT and SNEGSKA (reference sequence). The CDR3 region is CSARDPGQGQFGYTF. As DNA, the CDR3 is TGCAGTGCTAGAGATCCGGGACAGGGACAGTTTGGCTACACCTTC.

This clonotype was counted at least ten times. The J gene is TRBJ2-7, the V gene TRBV6-2 or TRBV6-3; D gene unclear. This CDR3 contains 15 residues. V was cut by 2 bases and J by 0 bases, with 11 bases left in between. Per the germline V gene, CDR1 is MNHEY and CDR2 is SVGEGT. Written as DNA, the CDR3 is TGTGCCAGCAGTTACACAGCTCAATCCTCCTACGAGCAGTACTTC. Its protein is CASSYTAQSSYEQYF.

This clonotype was counted a few times. The chain is built from TRBV15 and TRBJ2-5, with D hard to call. Germline CDR1 and CDR2: LNHNV and YYDKDF (reference sequence). The CDR3 spans 12 residues. Trimming cost V 4 bases and J 3 bases, with 6 bases left between them. CDR3 protein: CATSITKETQYF. The CDR3 region has the DNA TGTGCCACCAGCATTACGAAAGAGACCCAGTACTTC.

This clonotype was counted only a few times. The CDR3 protein is CASSSGSYSNQPQHF. In DNA form, the CDR3 reads TGTGCCAGCAGCTCGGGAAGCTATAGCAATCAGCCCCAGCATTTT. The gene calls are TRBV7-9 and TRBJ1-5, with D uncertain. Trimming took off 4 bases at V and 0 bases at J, with 10 bases between the two ends. The CDR3 consists of 15 residues. CDR1 and CDR2 from the germline V gene are SEHNR and FQNEAQ (reference sequence).

This clonotype showed up just a few times. This chain joins TRBV12-3 or TRBV12-4 and TRBJ2-7, with D possibly being TRBD2 (6 bases). The V gene lost 5 bases and the J gene lost 1 base, with 12 bases spanning the gap. The CDR3 loop spans 14 amino acids. In nucleotides, the CDR3 is TGTGCCAGCAGTCTTGGGGAGGTATCCTACGAGCAGTACTTC. Its translation is CASSLGEVSYEQYF.

The genes are TRBV2 and TRBJ1-6, with TRBD1 matching 9 bases. After removal of 7 bases from V and 11 bases from J, the junction contained 9 bases not matched to a gene. Germline V gene sequence: CDR1 SNHLY, CDR2 FYNNEI. The CDR3 extends over 14 amino acids. CDR3 nucleotides: TGTGCCAGCAAGCGGACAGGGGCCGCAGCACCCCTCCACTTT. This sequence encodes CASKRTGAAAPLHF.

The rearrangement uses TRBV7-9 and TRBJ2-5; a weak D match, TRBD1 (6 bases). The V end lost 5 bases, the J end lost 9 bases, and 13 bases lay between the germline ends. The CDR3 totals 12 residues. CDR1 and CDR2 from the germline V gene are SEHNR and FQNEAQ (reference sequence). CDR3 region: CASSRDTEAQYF. The CDR3 nucleotides are TGTGCCAGCAGCCGGGACACGGAGGCCCAGTACTTC. Supplemented by reference TRBV7-9 and TRBJ2-5, the full variable domain reads DTGVSQNPRHKITKRGQNVTFRCDPISEHNRLYWYRQTLGQGPEFLTYFQNEAQLEKSRLLSDRFSAERPKGSFSTLEIQRTEQGDSAMYLCASSRDTEAQYFGPGTRLLVL.

The chain recombines TRBV6-6 with TRBJ2-2; D gene uncertain. The CDR3 sequence is 14 residues long. Germline V gene data show CDR1 as MNHNY and CDR2 as SVGAGI (reference sequence). The V gene lost 5 bases and the J gene lost 4 bases, with 11 bases spanning the gap. The CDR3 DNA reads as TGTGCCAGCAGTCTAAGGGATTTCACCGGGGAGCTGTTTTTT. Translated, it gives CASSLRDFTGELFF.

The chain uses TRBV7-2 and TRBJ2-5, with TRBD2 as a possible D gene (6 bases). Trimming removed 7 bases from V and 0 bases from J, with 15 bases in between. There are 15 residues in the CDR3. CDR1 is SGHTA, CDR2 FQGNSA, per germline. The DNA of the CDR3 is TGTGCCAGCACCCTTCCTGCGGGGTACCAAGAGACCCAGTACTTC. It encodes CASTLPAGYQETQYF. Drawing the rest from reference TRBV7-2 and TRBJ2-5, the complete variable domain is GAGVSQSPSNKVTEKGKDVELRCDPISGHTALYWYRQSLGQGLEFLIYFQGNSAPDKSGLPSDRFSAERTGGSVSTLTIQRTQQEDSAVYLCASTLPAGYQETQYFGPGTRLLVL.

The chain carries TRBV7-9 and TRBJ2-7; 14 nucleotides line up with TRBD2. Per the germline V gene, CDR1 is SEHNR and CDR2 is FQNEAQ (reference sequence). The CDR3 is 16 amino acids. J was trimmed by 2 bases and V by 5 bases; bases with no gene match: 5. The CDR3 reads CASSPLTSGRAYEQYF. The CDR3 DNA reads TGTGCCAGCAGCCCCCTGACTAGCGGGAGGGCCTACGAGCAGTACTTC.

This clonotype was seen many times. The CDR3 is CASSLNQPQHF. In DNA, the CDR3 is TGTGCCAGCAGTTTAAATCAGCCCCAGCATTTT. The J gene is TRBJ1-5, the V gene TRBV12-3 or TRBV12-4; no definite D call. The CDR3 contains 11 residues. V was cut by 2 bases and J by 4 bases, with 0 bases left in between.

The J gene is TRBJ2-3, the V gene TRBV20-1; tentatively, D is TRBD1 or TRBD2 (5 bases each). Germline V gives CDR1 DFQATT, CDR2 SNEGSKA (reference sequence). The V and J ends lost 5 bases and 4 bases respectively, with 19 bases between them. CDR3 length: 15 residues. The CDR3 loop is CSAANRDRDPDTQYF. As DNA, the CDR3 is TGCAGTGCTGCAAACCGGGACCGTGACCCAGATACGCAGTATTTT.

This sequence joins TRBV27 and TRBJ2-5, with 8 bases identical to TRBD1. The CDR3 length is 16 residues. J gave up 8 bases and V 1 base, and 12 bases lay outside the gene matches. Per germline, CDR1 MNHEY and CDR2 SMNVEV (reference sequence). The CDR3 nucleotides are TGTGCCAGCAGTTTATTAGGACAGGGTGGGCAAGCAACCCAGTACTTC. Amino acids: CASSLLGQGGQATQYF.